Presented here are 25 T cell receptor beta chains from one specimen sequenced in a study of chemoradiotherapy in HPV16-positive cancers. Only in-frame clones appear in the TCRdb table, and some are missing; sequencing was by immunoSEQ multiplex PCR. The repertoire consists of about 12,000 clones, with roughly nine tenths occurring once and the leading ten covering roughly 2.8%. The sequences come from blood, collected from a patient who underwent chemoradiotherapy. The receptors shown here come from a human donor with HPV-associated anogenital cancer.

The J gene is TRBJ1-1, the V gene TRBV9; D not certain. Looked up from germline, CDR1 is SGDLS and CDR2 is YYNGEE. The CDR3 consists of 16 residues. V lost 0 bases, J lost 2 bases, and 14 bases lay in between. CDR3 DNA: TGTGCCAGCAGCGTAGCAGATCGGCACCCAAACACTGAAGCTTTCTTT. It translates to CASSVADRHPNTEAFF.

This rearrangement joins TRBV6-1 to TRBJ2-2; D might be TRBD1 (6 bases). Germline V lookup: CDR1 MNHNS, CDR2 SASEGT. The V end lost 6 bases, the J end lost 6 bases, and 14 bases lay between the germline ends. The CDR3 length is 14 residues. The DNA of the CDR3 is TGTGCCAGCAGGGTGACAGGCCGGTCCGGGGAGCTGTTTTTT. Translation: CASRVTGRSGELFF.

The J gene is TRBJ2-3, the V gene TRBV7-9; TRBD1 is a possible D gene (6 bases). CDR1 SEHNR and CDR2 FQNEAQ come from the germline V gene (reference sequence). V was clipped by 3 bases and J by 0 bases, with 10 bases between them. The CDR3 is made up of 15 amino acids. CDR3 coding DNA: TGTGCCAGCAGCTTTTACAGGGCCAGCACAGATACGCAGTATTTT. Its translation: CASSFYRASTDTQYF.

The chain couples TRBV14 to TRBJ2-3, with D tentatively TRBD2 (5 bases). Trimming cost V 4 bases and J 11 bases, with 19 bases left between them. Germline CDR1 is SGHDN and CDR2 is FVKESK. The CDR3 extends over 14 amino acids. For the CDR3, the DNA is TGTGCCAGCAGCCCTATGATCCCCCCGGGGAGGCAGTATTTT. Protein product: CASSPMIPPGRQYF. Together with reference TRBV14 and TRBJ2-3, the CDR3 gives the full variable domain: EAGVTQFPSHSVIEKGQTVTLRCDPISGHDNLYWYRRVMGKEIKFLLHFVKESKQDESGMPNNRFLAERTGGTYSTLKVQPAELEDSGVYFCASSPMIPPGRQYFGPGTRLTVL.

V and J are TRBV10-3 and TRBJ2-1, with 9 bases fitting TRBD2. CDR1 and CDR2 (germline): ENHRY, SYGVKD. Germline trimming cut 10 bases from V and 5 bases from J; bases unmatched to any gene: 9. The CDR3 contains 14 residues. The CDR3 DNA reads TGTGCCACCAGGCCCCAGCGGGGGGACAATGAGCAGTTCTTC. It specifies CATRPQRGDNEQFF.

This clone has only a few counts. The CDR3 bases are TGCGCCAGCAGATACAGGGTCCGGGCTAGCGGGGGGGACTCTAGCACAGATACGCAGTATTTT. Its protein is CASRYRVRASGGDSSTDTQYF. The V and J genes are TRBV5-1 and TRBJ2-3; the match to TRBD2 covers 12 bases. CDR3 size: 21 residues. CDR1 is SGHRS, CDR2 YFSETQ, per germline. V lost 5 bases, J lost 0 bases, and 19 bases stayed unmatched.

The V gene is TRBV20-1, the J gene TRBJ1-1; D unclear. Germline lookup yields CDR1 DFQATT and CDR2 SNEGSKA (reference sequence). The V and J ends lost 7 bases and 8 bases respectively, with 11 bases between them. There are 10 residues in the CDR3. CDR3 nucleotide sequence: TGCAGTGTCAGTCGTGTCGAAGCTTTCTTT. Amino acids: CSVSRVEAFF.

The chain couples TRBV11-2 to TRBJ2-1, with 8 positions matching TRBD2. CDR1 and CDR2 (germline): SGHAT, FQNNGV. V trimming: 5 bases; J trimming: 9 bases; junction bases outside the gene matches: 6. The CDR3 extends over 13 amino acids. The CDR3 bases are TGTGCCAGCAGCCCCGGACTAGCCGGTGAGCAGTTCTTC. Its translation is CASSPGLAGEQFF.

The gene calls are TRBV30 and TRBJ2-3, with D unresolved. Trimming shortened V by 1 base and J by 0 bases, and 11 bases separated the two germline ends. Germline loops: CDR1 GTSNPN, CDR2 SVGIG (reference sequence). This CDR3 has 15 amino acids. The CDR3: CAWSASAASTDTQYF. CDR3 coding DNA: TGTGCCTGGAGTGCCTCGGCCGCTAGCACAGATACGCAGTATTTT.

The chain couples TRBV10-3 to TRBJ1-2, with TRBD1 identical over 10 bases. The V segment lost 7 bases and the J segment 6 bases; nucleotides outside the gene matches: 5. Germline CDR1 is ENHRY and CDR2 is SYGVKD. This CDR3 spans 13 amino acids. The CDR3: CAITIDRGHGYTF. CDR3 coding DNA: TGTGCCATCACTATTGACAGGGGGCATGGCTACACCTTC.

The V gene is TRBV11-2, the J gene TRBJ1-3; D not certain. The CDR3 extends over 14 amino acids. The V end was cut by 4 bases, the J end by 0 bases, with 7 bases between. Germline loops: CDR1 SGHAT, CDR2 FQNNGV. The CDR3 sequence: CASSSSLSGNTIYF. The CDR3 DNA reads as TGTGCCAGCAGCTCATCTCTCTCTGGAAACACCATATATTTT.

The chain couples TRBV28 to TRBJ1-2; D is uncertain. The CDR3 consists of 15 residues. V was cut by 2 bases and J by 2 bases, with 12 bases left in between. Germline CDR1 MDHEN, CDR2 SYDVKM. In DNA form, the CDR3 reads TGTGCCAGCAGTTTAAGCGGGAGCCCCAACTATGGCTACACCTTC. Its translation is CASSLSGSPNYGYTF.

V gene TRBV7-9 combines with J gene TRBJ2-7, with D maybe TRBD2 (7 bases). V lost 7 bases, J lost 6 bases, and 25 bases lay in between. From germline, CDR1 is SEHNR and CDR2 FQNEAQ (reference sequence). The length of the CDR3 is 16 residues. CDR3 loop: CASTRAAGAPEGEQYF. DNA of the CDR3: TGTGCCAGCACCCGAGCCGCGGGGGCCCCCGAAGGCGAGCAGTACTTC.

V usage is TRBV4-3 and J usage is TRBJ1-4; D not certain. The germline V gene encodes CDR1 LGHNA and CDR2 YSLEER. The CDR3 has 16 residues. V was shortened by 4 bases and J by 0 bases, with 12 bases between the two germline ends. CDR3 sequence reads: CASSRKNAATNEKLFF. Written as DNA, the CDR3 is TGCGCCAGCAGCCGAAAGAACGCAGCAACTAATGAAAAACTGTTTTTT.

The CDR3 sequence: CSVALGELTDTQYF. CDR3 bases: TGCAGCGTTGCTCTCGGGGAGCTCACAGATACGCAGTATTTT. V is TRBV29-1 and J is TRBJ2-3; TRBD2 is a possible D gene (5 bases). This CDR3 has 14 residues. Germline V gene sequence: CDR1 SQVTM, CDR2 ANQGSEA. V dropped 4 bases and J dropped 2 bases, with 13 bases sitting between them.

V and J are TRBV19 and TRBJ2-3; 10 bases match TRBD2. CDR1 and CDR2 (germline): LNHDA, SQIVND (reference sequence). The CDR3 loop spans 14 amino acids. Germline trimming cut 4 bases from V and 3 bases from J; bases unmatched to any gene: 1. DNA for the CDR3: TGTGCCAGTAGTACTAGCGGGGGAACAGATACGCAGTATTTT. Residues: CASSTSGGTDTQYF.

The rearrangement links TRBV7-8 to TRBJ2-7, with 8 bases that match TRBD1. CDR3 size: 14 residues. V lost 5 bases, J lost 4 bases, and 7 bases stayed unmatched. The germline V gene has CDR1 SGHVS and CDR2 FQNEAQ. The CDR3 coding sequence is TGTGCCAGCAGCCGCGGACAGGGTCGGTACGAGCAGTACTTC. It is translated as CASSRGQGRYEQYF.

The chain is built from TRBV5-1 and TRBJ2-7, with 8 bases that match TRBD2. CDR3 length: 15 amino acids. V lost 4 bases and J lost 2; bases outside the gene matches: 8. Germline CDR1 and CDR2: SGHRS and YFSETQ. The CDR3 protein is CASSPRGATTYEQYF. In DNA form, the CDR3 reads TGCGCCAGCAGCCCGCGGGGGGCTACTACCTACGAGCAGTACTTC.

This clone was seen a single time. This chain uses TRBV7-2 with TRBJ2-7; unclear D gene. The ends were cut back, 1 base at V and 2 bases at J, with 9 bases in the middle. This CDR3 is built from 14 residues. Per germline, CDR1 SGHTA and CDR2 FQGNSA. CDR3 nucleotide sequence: TGTGCCAGCAGCTTAGTAGCAGGAACCTACGAGCAGTACTTC. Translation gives CASSLVAGTYEQYF.

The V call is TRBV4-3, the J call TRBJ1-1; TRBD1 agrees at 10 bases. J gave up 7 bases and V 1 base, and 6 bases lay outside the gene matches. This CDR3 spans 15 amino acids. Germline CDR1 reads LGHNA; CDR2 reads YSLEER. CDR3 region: CASSQGTGQGDEAFF. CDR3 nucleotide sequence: TGCGCCAGCAGCCAAGGGACCGGACAGGGGGATGAAGCTTTCTTT.

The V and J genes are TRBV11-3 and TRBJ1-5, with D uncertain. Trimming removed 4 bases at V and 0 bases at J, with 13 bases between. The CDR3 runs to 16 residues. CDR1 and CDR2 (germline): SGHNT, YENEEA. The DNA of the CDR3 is TGTGCCAGCAGCTCGGTGACGACGAGTAGCAATCAGCCCCAGCATTTT. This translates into CASSSVTTSSNQPQHF. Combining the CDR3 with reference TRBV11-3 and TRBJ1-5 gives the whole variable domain EAGVVQSPRYKIIEKKQPVAFWCNPISGHNTLYWYLQNLGQGPELLIRYENEEAVDDSQLPKDRFSAERLKGVDSTLKIQPAELGDSAVYLCASSSVTTSSNQPQHFGDGTRLSIL.

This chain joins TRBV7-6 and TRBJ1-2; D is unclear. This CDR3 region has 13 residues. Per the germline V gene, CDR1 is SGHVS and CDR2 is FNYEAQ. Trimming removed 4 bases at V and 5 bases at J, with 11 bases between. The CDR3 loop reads CASSSSAGYGYTF. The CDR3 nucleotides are TGTGCCAGCAGCTCGAGCGCGGGTTATGGCTACACCTTC.

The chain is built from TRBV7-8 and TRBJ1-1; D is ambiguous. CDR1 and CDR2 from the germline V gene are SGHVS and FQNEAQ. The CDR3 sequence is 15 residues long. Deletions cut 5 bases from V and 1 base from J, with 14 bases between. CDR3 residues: CASSPLGSTNTEAFF. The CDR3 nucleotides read TGTGCCAGCAGCCCCCTGGGGTCAACGAACACTGAAGCTTTCTTT.

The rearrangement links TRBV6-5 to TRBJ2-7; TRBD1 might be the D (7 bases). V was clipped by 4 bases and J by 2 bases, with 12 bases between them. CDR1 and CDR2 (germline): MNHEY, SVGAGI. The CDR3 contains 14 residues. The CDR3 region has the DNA TGTGCCAGCAGTTCGGAGGGGGCCACCTACGAGCAGTACTTC. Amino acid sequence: CASSSEGATYEQYF.

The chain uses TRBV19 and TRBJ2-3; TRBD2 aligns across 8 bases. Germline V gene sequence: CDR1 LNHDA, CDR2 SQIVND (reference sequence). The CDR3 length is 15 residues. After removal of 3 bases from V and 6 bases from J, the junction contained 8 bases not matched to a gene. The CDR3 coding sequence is TGTGCCAGTAGTATTTCGGCGGGGGGAGGGGATACGCAGTATTTT. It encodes CASSISAGGGDTQYF.